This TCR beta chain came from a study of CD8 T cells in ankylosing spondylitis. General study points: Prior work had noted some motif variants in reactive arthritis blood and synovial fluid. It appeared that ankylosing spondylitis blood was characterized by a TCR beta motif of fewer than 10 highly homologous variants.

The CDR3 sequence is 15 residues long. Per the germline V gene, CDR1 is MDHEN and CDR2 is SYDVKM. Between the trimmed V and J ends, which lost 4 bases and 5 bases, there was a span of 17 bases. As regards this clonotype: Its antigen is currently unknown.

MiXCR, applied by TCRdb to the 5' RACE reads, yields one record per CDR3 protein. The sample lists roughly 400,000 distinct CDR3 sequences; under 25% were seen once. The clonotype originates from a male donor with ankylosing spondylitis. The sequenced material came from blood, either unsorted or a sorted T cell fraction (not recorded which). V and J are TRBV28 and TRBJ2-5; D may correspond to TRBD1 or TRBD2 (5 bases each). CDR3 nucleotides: TGTGCCAGCAGTTCGACCGTGGGGGTCGGGGAGACCCAGTACTTC. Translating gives CASSSTVGVGETQYF. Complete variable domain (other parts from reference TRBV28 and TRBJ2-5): DVKVTQSSRYLVKRTGEKVFLECVQDMDHENMFWYRQDPGLGLRLIYFSYDVKMKEKGDIPEGYSVSREKKERFSLILESASTNQTSMYLCASSSTVGVGETQYFGPGTRLLVL.